The 6 T cell receptor beta chains below all came from one sample that was sequenced in a study of blood T cell repertoires in COVID-19 (dated by TCRdb to 2020 to 2021). The library was prepared using the immunoSEQ multiplex PCR assay. Held by TCRdb, this immuneACCESS table contains in-frame sequences only and omits some clones. Under half of the omission traces to an unresolved V gene where checked; the cause of the rest is unknown. The sample contains approximately 300,000 clones, roughly 90% of them found a single time. 5% to 7% of the sample belongs to the ten largest clones. Sample: peripheral blood. Source of these receptors: a man aged 18 to 30 who had recovered from COVID-19.

The V gene is TRBV2, the J gene TRBJ2-7; D gene ambiguous. From germline, CDR1 is SNHLY and CDR2 FYNNEI. The V end lost 6 bases, the J end lost 1 base, and 4 bases lay between the germline ends. This CDR3 is built from 11 residues. The CDR3 coding sequence is TGTGCCAGCAGGAGATCCTACGAGCAGTACTTC. Amino acids: CASRRSYEQYF.

The rearrangement uses TRBV10-2 and TRBJ2-4; D unclear. Trimming left V 2 bases short and J 2 bases short, with 13 bases between. Germline V gives CDR1 WSHSY, CDR2 SAAADI. The CDR3 extends over 16 amino acids. The CDR3: CASSETNPPTKNIQYF. CDR3 DNA: TGCGCCAGCAGTGAGACCAATCCTCCTACCAAAAACATTCAGTACTTC.

The rearrangement uses TRBV7-2 and TRBJ2-3; TRBD2 might be the D (7 bases). Germline values: CDR1 SGHTA, CDR2 FQGNSA. V was pared by 5 bases and J by 4 bases, with 19 bases between. The CDR3 extends over 16 amino acids. In nucleotides, the CDR3 is TGTGCCAGCAGCGTACATACGGGGGGCAGTTCAGATACGCAGTATTTT. Amino acid sequence: CASSVHTGGSSDTQYF.

V usage is TRBV5-6 and J usage is TRBJ1-1; D is possibly TRBD1 (5 bases). Between the trimmed V and J ends, which lost 0 bases and 4 bases, there was a span of 10 bases. The CDR3 runs 14 residues. In germline, CDR1 is SGHDT, CDR2 YYEEEE. The CDR3 region is CASSLVRAGTEAFF. In DNA, the CDR3 is TGTGCCAGCAGCTTGGTCAGGGCCGGCACTGAAGCTTTCTTT.

This clone occurred once. In the same sample, other DNA sequences code for this CDR3. This chain connects TRBV6-2 or TRBV6-3 to TRBJ1-4; TRBD1 matches at 11 bases. This CDR3 comprises 15 residues. V gave up 5 bases and J gave up 4 bases; unmatched junction bases: 3. Germline V gives CDR1 MNHEY, CDR2 SVGEGT. The CDR3 coding sequence is TGTGCCAGCAGTCGCGGGACAGGGGGTAATGAAAAACTGTTTTTT. Translation gives CASSRGTGGNEKLFF.

The CDR3 spells CASSGGGTAPTDTQYF. The CDR3, as DNA: TGTGCCAGCAGCGGTGGAGGCACAGCTCCCACAGATACGCAGTATTTT. The chain links TRBV5-4 to TRBJ2-3, with a weak D call TRBD2 (5 bases). This CDR3 has 16 residues. The ends were cut back, 4 bases at V and 2 bases at J, with 17 bases in the middle. The germline gives CDR1 SGHNT, CDR2 YYREEE (reference sequence).